These 15 T cell receptor beta chains came from one sample sequenced in a study of blood T cell repertoires in COVID-19. Here immunoSEQ multiplex PCR was the method, and the copy in TCRdb shows in-frame clones only, minus some. The sample yields about 220,000 clones, 80% to 85% seen once. Material for sequencing was peripheral blood. The receptors originated from an older woman with acute or convalescent COVID-19.

This chain connects TRBV4-2 to TRBJ1-2; TRBD1 matches 9 bases. After removal of 0 bases from V and 7 bases from J, the junction contained 21 bases not matched to a gene. CDR1 LGHNA and CDR2 YNFKEQ come from the germline V gene. CDR3 length: 20 residues. CDR3 DNA sequence: TGTGCCAGCAGCCAAGATCCCCTTTTCCCCGGGACAGGGCCTGGAGGTGGCTACACCTTC. The encoded protein is CASSQDPLFPGTGPGGGYTF.

The J gene is TRBJ2-2, the V gene TRBV6-6; 11 bases fit TRBD1. The V segment lost 6 bases and the J segment 5 bases; nucleotides outside the gene matches: 5. The CDR3 is 15 residues long. CDR1 and CDR2 (germline): MNHNY, SVGAGI (reference sequence). The CDR3, as DNA: TGTGCCAGCAGGGACAGGGGGCTGAGGACCGGGGAGCTGTTTTTT. Translating it yields CASRDRGLRTGELFF.

The rearrangement links TRBV5-1 to TRBJ2-7; TRBD1 matches at 9 bases. CDR3 length equals 13 residues. The junction had 7 bases not matched to a gene; V was cut back by 7 bases and J by 5 bases. Germline CDR1 SGHRS, CDR2 YFSETQ. CDR3 DNA sequence: TGCGCCAGCCAAAGGGACAGGGTGGACGAGCAGTACTTC. Its translation is CASQRDRVDEQYF.

The chain links TRBV5-1 to TRBJ2-7, with 7 positions matching TRBD2. CDR3 length: 15 residues. From germline, CDR1 is SGHRS and CDR2 YFSETQ. Trimming removed 0 bases from V and 3 bases from J; junction bases left unmatched: 6. CDR3 amino acids: CASSLEASGNYEQYF. CDR3 DNA: TGCGCCAGCAGCTTGGAGGCTAGCGGAAACTACGAGCAGTACTTC.

This rearrangement joins TRBV10-3 to TRBJ1-5, with a weak D call TRBD1 (6 bases). The CDR3 totals 13 residues. Trimming shortened V by 4 bases and J by 5 bases, and 9 bases separated the two germline ends. The germline gives CDR1 ENHRY, CDR2 SYGVKD. CDR3 bases: TGTGCCATCAGTGGCAGGGGAGATCAGCCCCAGCATTTT. Translating gives CAISGRGDQPQHF.

The J gene is TRBJ1-1, the V gene TRBV3-1 (or the pseudogene TRBV3-2), with D possibly TRBD1 on 6 matching bases. Germline V gene lookup returns CDR1 LGHDT and CDR2 YNNKEL (reference sequence). Trimming removed 4 bases from V and 7 bases from J, with 16 bases in between. The CDR3 is 14 amino acids. Here the CDR3 DNA reads TGTGCCAGCAGCCGTACCGGGACAAACTATGAAGCTTTCTTT. Amino acids: CASSRTGTNYEAFF.

The J gene is TRBJ2-5, the V gene TRBV6-5, with a possible D match to TRBD1 (5 bases). The CDR3 covers 11 residues. Germline V gene data show CDR1 as MNHEY and CDR2 as SVGAGI. The V end was cut by 5 bases, the J end by 5 bases, with 6 bases between. The CDR3 nucleotides read TGTGCCAGCAGTCGACAGGAGACCCAGTACTTC. It specifies CASSRQETQYF.

The rearrangement links TRBV4-2 to TRBJ2-7; 11 nucleotides match TRBD1. The CDR3 length is 15 residues. The trim removed 0 bases at V and 4 bases at J, leaving 2 bases unmatched. Germline V lookup: CDR1 LGHNA, CDR2 YNFKEQ. The CDR3 nucleotides read TGTGCCAGCAGCCAAGAACGGGACAGGGGGTACGAGCAGTACTTC. This codes for CASSQERDRGYEQYF.

The rearrangement links TRBV7-2 to TRBJ2-2; the match to TRBD1 covers 8 bases. The CDR3 covers 16 residues. The germline CDR1 and CDR2 sequences are SGHTA and FQGNSA. V was pared by 5 bases and J by 7 bases, with 12 bases of the junction left unmatched. The CDR3 sequence is CASSLSTGAPVGELFF. Here the CDR3 DNA reads TGTGCCAGCAGCCTATCGACAGGGGCGCCAGTCGGGGAGCTGTTTTTT.

This chain joins TRBV10-3 and TRBJ2-5, with 10 bases aligning to TRBD1. Trimming took 6 bases from V and 4 from J; bases not matched to a gene: 5. The germline gives CDR1 ENHRY, CDR2 SYGVKD. The CDR3 sequence is 14 residues long. The CDR3 sequence is CAIRGTGAGETQYF. CDR3 DNA: TGTGCCATCAGAGGGACAGGGGCCGGAGAGACCCAGTACTTC.

There are a few counts of this clone. The chain links TRBV7-2 to TRBJ2-7; TRBD2 agrees at 7 bases. The CDR3 consists of 16 residues. Trimming took 0 bases from V and 1 from J; bases not matched to a gene: 6. Germline values: CDR1 SGHTA, CDR2 FQGNSA. The CDR3 sequence: CASSLASSGASYEQYF. The CDR3 nucleotides read TGTGCCAGCAGCTTAGCCTCTAGCGGTGCGTCCTACGAGCAGTACTTC.

The chain is built from TRBV7-9 and TRBJ1-1; D ambiguous. The CDR3 is 15 residues long. The V end lost 4 bases, the J end lost 1 base, and 13 bases lay between the germline ends. Germline V lookup: CDR1 SEHNR, CDR2 FQNEAQ (reference sequence). The CDR3 region is CASSSNGRGNTEAFF. CDR3 DNA: TGTGCCAGCAGCTCAAACGGACGGGGGAACACTGAAGCTTTCTTT.

The chain is built from TRBV7-3 and TRBJ2-2, with D possibly being TRBD1 (6 bases). Trimming took off 3 bases at V and 4 bases at J, with 12 bases between the two ends. Germline CDR1 is SGHTA and CDR2 is FQGTGA. The length of the CDR3 is 15 residues. Written as DNA, the CDR3 is TGTGCCAGCAGCTTGGGTATAGGGGGCACCGGGGAGCTGTTTTTT. As protein: CASSLGIGGTGELFF.

The chain is built from TRBV4-2 and TRBJ1-1; TRBD1 agrees at 7 bases. CDR1 is LGHNA and CDR2 is YNFKEQ in the germline V gene. CDR3 length: 15 residues. V was pared by 2 bases and J by 8 bases, with 11 bases of the junction left unmatched. The CDR3 bases are TGTGCCAGCAGCCAAACCGGGACAGCCAGACTAGAAGCTTTCTTT. It translates to CASSQTGTARLEAFF.

This chain links TRBV3-1 (or the pseudogene TRBV3-2) with TRBJ1-5, with TRBD1 matching 7 bases. The CDR3 loop spans 13 amino acids. Germline CDR1 is LGHDT and CDR2 is YNNKEL (reference sequence). The V and J ends lost 1 base and 10 bases, in that order; junction bases with no gene match: 4. The CDR3 loop reads CASSQGQGGPQHF. In nucleotides, the CDR3 is TGTGCCAGCAGCCAAGGACAGGGAGGACCCCAGCATTTT.